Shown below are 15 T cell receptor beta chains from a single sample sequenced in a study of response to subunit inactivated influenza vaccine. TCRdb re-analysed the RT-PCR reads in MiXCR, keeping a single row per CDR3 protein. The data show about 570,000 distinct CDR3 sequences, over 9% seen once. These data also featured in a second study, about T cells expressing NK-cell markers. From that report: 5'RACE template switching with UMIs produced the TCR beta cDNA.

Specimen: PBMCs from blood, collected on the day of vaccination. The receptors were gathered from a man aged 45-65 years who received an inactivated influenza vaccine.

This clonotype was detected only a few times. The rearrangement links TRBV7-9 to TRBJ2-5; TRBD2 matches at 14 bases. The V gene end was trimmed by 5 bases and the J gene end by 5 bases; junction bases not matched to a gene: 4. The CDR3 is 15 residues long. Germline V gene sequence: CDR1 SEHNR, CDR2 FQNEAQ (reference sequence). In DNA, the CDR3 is TGTGCCAGCAGCCGCGGGACTAGCGGGAGTGAGACCCAGTACTTC. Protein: CASSRGTSGSETQYF.

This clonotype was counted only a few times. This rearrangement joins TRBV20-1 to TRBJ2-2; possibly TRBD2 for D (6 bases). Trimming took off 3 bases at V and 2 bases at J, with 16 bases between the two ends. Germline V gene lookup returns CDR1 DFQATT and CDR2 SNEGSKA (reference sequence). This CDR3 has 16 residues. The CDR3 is CSARALNGGNTGELFF. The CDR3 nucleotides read TGCAGTGCTAGGGCTTTGAACGGGGGAAACACCGGGGAGCTGTTTTTT.

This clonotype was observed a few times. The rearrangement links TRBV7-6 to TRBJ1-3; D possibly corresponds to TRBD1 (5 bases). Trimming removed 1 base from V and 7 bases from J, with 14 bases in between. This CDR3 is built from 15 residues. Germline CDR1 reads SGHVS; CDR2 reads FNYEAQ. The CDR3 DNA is TGTGCCAGCAGCTTAGGGATGGAAGGGGCGAACACCATATATTTT. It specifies CASSLGMEGANTIYF.

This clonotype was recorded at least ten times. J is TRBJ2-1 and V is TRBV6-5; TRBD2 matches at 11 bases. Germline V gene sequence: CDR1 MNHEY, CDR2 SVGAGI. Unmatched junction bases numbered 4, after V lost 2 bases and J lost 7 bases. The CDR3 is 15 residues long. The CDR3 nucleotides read TGTGCCAGCAGTTACCGACTAGCGGGATTTAATGAGCAGTTCTTC. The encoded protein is CASSYRLAGFNEQFF.

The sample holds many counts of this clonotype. CDR3 sequence: CASSVGVPEASYNSPLHF. CDR3 nucleotides: TGTGCCAGCAGCGTAGGGGTTCCGGAGGCGTCCTATAATTCACCCCTCCACTTT. The chain carries TRBV9 and TRBJ1-6; D is unresolved. There are 18 residues in the CDR3. Trimming removed 0 bases at V and 1 base at J, with 14 bases between. Germline assignment: CDR1 SGDLS and CDR2 YYNGEE.

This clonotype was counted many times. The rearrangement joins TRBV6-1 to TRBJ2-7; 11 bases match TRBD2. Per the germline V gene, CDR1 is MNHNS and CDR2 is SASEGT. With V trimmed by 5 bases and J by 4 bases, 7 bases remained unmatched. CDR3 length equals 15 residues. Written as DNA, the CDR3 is TGTGCCAGCAGTCTCGGGACTAGCGGATATTACGAGCAGTACTTC. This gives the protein CASSLGTSGYYEQYF.

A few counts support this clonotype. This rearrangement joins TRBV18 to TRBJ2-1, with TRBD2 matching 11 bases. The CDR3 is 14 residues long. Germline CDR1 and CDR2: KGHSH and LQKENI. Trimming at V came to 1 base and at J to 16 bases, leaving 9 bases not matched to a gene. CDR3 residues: CASSPRLLAGACFF. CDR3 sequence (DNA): TGTGCCAGCTCACCACGATTACTAGCGGGAGCCTGTTTCTTC.

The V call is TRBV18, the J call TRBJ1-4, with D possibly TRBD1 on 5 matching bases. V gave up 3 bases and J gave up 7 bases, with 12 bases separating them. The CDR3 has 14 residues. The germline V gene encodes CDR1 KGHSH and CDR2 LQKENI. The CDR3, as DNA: TGTGCCAGCTCACCCTCACGACAGTTTGAAAAACTGTTTTTT. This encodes CASSPSRQFEKLFF.

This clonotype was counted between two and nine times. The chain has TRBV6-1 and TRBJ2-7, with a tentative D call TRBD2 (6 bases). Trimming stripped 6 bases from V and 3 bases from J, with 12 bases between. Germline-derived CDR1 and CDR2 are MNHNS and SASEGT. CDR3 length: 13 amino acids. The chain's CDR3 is CASSRWEDYEQYF. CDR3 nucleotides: TGTGCCAGCAGCAGGTGGGAGGACTACGAGCAGTACTTC.

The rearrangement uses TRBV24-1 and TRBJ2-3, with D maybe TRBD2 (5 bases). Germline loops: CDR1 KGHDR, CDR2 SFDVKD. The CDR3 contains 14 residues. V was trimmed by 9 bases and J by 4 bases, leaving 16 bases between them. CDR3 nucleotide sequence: TGTGCCACCGCGGCGAATATGAGGGCAGATACGCAGTATTTT. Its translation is CATAANMRADTQYF.

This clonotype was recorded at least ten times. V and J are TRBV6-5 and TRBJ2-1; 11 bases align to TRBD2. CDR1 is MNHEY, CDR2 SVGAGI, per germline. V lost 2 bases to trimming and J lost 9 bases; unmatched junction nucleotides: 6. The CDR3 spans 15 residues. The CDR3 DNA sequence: TGTGCCAGCAGTTACCGGACTAGCGGGTATGGTGAGCAGTTCTTC. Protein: CASSYRTSGYGEQFF.

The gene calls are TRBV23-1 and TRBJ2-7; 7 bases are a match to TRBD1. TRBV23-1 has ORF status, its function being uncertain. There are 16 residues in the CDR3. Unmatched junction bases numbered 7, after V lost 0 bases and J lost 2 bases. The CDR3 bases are TGCGCCAGCAGTCAATCGTCGACAGGGATAACCTACGAGCAGTACTTC. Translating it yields CASSQSSTGITYEQYF.

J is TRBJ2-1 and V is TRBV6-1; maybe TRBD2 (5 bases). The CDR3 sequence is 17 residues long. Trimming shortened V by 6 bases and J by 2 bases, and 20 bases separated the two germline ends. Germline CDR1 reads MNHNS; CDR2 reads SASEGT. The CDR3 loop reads CASSMNGGLVTYNEQFF. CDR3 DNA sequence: TGTGCCAGCAGCATGAACGGCGGACTTGTTACCTACAATGAGCAGTTCTTC.

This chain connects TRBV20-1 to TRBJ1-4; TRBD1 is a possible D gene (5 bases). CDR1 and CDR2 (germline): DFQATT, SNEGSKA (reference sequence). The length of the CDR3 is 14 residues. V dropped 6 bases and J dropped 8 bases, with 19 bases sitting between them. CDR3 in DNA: TGCAGTGCCCCGCGGCAGGGAGATCCAGAAAAACTGTTTTTT. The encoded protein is CSAPRQGDPEKLFF.

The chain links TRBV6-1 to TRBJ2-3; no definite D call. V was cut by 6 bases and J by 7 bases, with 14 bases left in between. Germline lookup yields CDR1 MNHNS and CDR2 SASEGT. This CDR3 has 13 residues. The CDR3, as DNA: TGTGCCAGCAGAGTGCTTGGACGGCATACGCAGTATTTT. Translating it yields CASRVLGRHTQYF.